This TCR beta chain was documented in a study of shared clonotypes between healthy human individuals. Overall study context: A donor's plate count was three for CD4 naive and three for CD4 memory; CD8 naive had two and CD8 memory one.

Sequencing used immunoSEQ multiplex PCR; TCRdb keeps in-frame clones, though not all of them. The sample has roughly 2,300,000 clones, less than 95% seen once. With regard to this clone: Its antigen is still unknown.

This CDR3 contains 13 residues. The V gene lost 0 bases and the J gene lost 6 bases, with 9 bases spanning the gap. The germline V gene has CDR1 GTSNPN and CDR2 SVGIG (reference sequence). Study-level findings and limits: Genetic and exposure-history diversity was limited by the small donor number.

This TCR derives from a man aged 18 to 35 in good health. Some clones in this sample may be carry-over from other donors' samples. Sequencing was carried out using naive CD4+ T cells from PBMCs. Subset of the sample: CD45RA+ positively selected. This chain joins TRBV30 and TRBJ2-1; no reliable D call. CDR3 sequence (DNA): TGTGCCTGGAGTGTACAAGTTGGCAATGAGCAGTTCTTC. This translates into CAWSVQVGNEQFF.